One sample yielded the 23 T cell receptor beta chains listed below, sequenced in a study of shared clonotypes between healthy human individuals. The protocol was immunoSEQ multiplex PCR, while the TCRdb copy is restricted to in-frame clones and leaves out a portion. The table lists 2 million to 2.5 million clones, around 95% of them singletons. The source material was naive CD4+ T cells sorted from blood. As for subset: CD45RA+ positively selected. Receptor source: a man aged 18 to 30 in good health.

A word on this clone: This CDR3 is also generated by other DNA sequences in the sample. The chain has TRBV7-3 and TRBJ2-1; 7 positions agree with TRBD2. CDR3 size: 15 residues. V lost 2 bases and J lost 3; bases outside the gene matches: 4. Germline CDR1 and CDR2: SGHTA and FQGTGA. CDR3 residues: CASSLGGGSYNEQFF. CDR3 DNA: TGTGCCAGCAGCTTAGGTGGCGGGAGCTACAATGAGCAGTTCTTC.

V is TRBV28 and J is TRBJ2-7; the match to TRBD1 covers 9 bases. V lost 5 bases to trimming and J lost 4 bases; unmatched junction nucleotides: 12. The germline V gene has CDR1 MDHEN and CDR2 SYDVKM. The CDR3 covers 16 residues. As DNA, the CDR3 is TGTGCCAGCAGTGGAATACCGGGACAGGGCCGTTACGAGCAGTACTTC. Translating gives CASSGIPGQGRYEQYF. Combining the CDR3 with reference TRBV28 and TRBJ2-7 gives the whole variable domain DVKVTQSSRYLVKRTGEKVFLECVQDMDHENMFWYRQDPGLGLRLIYFSYDVKMKEKGDIPEGYSVSREKKERFSLILESASTNQTSMYLCASSGIPGQGRYEQYFGPGTRLTVT.

The rearrangement uses TRBV14 and TRBJ1-6; 8 positions agree with TRBD1. The CDR3 runs to 15 residues. Per germline, CDR1 SGHDN and CDR2 FVKESK. Trimming took 1 base from V and 9 from J; bases not matched to a gene: 5. CDR3 coding DNA: TGTGCCAGCAGCCAAGTTACAGGGGGACCTTCACCCCTCCACTTT. As protein: CASSQVTGGPSPLHF.

This clone was seen a single time. The chain recombines TRBV2 with TRBJ2-5; D unclear. The germline gives CDR1 SNHLY, CDR2 FYNNEI. The CDR3 is made up of 14 amino acids. V was trimmed by 3 bases and J by 0 bases, leaving 8 bases between them. CDR3 coding DNA: TGTGCCAGCAGTGAGAAGACAAACCAAGAGACCCAGTACTTC. Protein product: CASSEKTNQETQYF.

The chain links TRBV9 to TRBJ2-7; 11 bases agree with TRBD2. Germline V lookup: CDR1 SGDLS, CDR2 YYNGEE. This CDR3 has 15 amino acids. V trimming: 4 bases; J trimming: 3 bases; junction bases outside the gene matches: 6. This chain's CDR3 is CASSFGGTSGYEQYF. CDR3 coding DNA: TGTGCCAGCAGCTTTGGAGGGACTAGCGGCTACGAGCAGTACTTC.

The CDR3 loop is CASSSDRGQPQHF. The CDR3 nucleotides are TGTGCCAGCAGCTCCGACCGGGGGCAGCCCCAGCATTTT. The rearrangement uses TRBV11-1 and TRBJ1-5; D is perhaps TRBD1 (5 bases). This CDR3 has 13 residues. V lost 4 bases and J lost 7, with 11 bases in between. Germline-derived CDR1 and CDR2 are SGHAT and FQDESV (reference sequence).

The genes are TRBV4-2 and TRBJ2-5; D possibly uses TRBD1 or TRBD2 (6 bases each). The V gene lost 0 bases and the J gene lost 4 bases, with 15 bases spanning the gap. The CDR3 covers 16 residues. The germline gives CDR1 LGHNA, CDR2 YNFKEQ. The CDR3 spells CASSQDGGPNSETQYF. The CDR3 region has the DNA TGTGCCAGCAGCCAAGATGGGGGGCCGAATTCAGAGACCCAGTACTTC.

For this clone: Different DNA sequences within this sample yield the same CDR3. J is TRBJ2-7 and V is TRBV11-2; D possibly corresponds to TRBD1 (6 bases). Germline V gene data show CDR1 as SGHAT and CDR2 as FQNNGV. The length of the CDR3 is 13 residues. The V gene lost 5 bases and the J gene lost 1 base, with 9 bases spanning the gap. In nucleotides, the CDR3 is TGTGCCAGCAGCCGGGACACATCCTACGAGCAGTACTTC. It yields the protein CASSRDTSYEQYF.

V is TRBV6-5 and J is TRBJ2-7, with 11 bases that match TRBD2. The trim removed 7 bases at V and 2 bases at J, leaving 4 bases unmatched. Germline V CDR1 and CDR2: MNHEY, SVGAGI. This CDR3 region has 14 residues. The chain's CDR3 is CASTPGLAAYEQYF. The CDR3 nucleotides read TGTGCCAGCACTCCGGGACTAGCGGCCTACGAGCAGTACTTC.

The V and J genes are TRBV30 and TRBJ2-7, with TRBD2 identical over 8 bases. CDR3 size: 14 residues. With 4 bases clipped from V and 2 bases from J, the junction kept 7 bases outside the gene matches. Germline V CDR1 and CDR2: GTSNPN, SVGIG (reference sequence). DNA of the CDR3: TGTGCCTGGAATAGCGGGACCCTTCCCTACGAGCAGTACTTC. It codes for CAWNSGTLPYEQYF.

Of note for this clone: Other DNA sequences in this sample translate to the same CDR3. This chain links TRBV30 with TRBJ1-4; D is undetermined. Trimming took 3 bases from V and 8 from J, leaving 13 bases between them. Germline CDR1 reads GTSNPN; CDR2 reads SVGIG (reference sequence). This CDR3 comprises 13 residues. CDR3 bases: TGTGCCTGGAGAGGAGGGCTGAACGAAAAACTGTTTTTT. This codes for CAWRGGLNEKLFF. Based on the CDR3 plus reference TRBV30 and TRBJ1-4, the full variable domain is SQTIHQWPATLVQPVGSPLSLECTVEGTSNPNLYWYRQAAGRGLQLLFYSVGIGQISSEVPQNLSASRPQDRQFILSSKKLLLSDSGFYLCAWRGGLNEKLFFGSGTQLSVL.

The rearrangement joins TRBV10-3 to TRBJ2-7; a weak D match, TRBD2 (6 bases). Trimming pared 8 bases from V and 2 bases from J, leaving 13 bases between. CDR1 is ENHRY and CDR2 is SYGVKD in the germline V gene. The length of the CDR3 is 13 residues. This chain's CDR3 is CAISIAVAYEQYF. CDR3 DNA: TGTGCCATCTCCATAGCGGTGGCCTACGAGCAGTACTTC.

The rearrangement joins TRBV18 to TRBJ2-3; 7 bases are a match to TRBD1. The CDR3 runs 16 residues. V shed 0 bases and J 2 bases; nucleotides not matched to a gene: 5. Germline V gene sequence: CDR1 KGHSH, CDR2 LQKENI. In nucleotides, the CDR3 is TGTGCCAGCTCACCACCTCGAGGGGGCTACACAGATACGCAGTATTTT. The encoded protein is CASSPPRGGYTDTQYF.

This chain joins TRBV7-9 and TRBJ1-3; D remains unclear. The CDR3 runs 17 residues. Per the germline V gene, CDR1 is SEHNR and CDR2 is FQNEAQ (reference sequence). V was pared by 1 base and J by 0 bases, with 13 bases between. The CDR3 DNA follows: TGTGCCAGCAGCTTAGGGTTGGTGTATGACTCTGGAAACACCATATATTTT. Residues: CASSLGLVYDSGNTIYF.

The gene calls are TRBV5-1 and TRBJ2-2, with D possibly being TRBD2 (5 bases). The V gene's germline CDR1 is SGHRS and CDR2 YFSETQ. The length of the CDR3 is 15 residues. The ends were cut back, 4 bases at V and 3 bases at J, with 13 bases in the middle. CDR3 region: CASSPRQADTGELFF. The CDR3 bases are TGCGCCAGCAGCCCGCGCCAAGCGGACACCGGGGAGCTGTTTTTT.

This rearrangement joins TRBV2 to TRBJ2-2, with TRBD1 matching over 8 bases. CDR1 is SNHLY and CDR2 is FYNNEI in the germline V gene. V shed 6 bases and J 6 bases; nucleotides not matched to a gene: 6. CDR3 length: 14 residues. The CDR3 sequence is CASRRTGMAGELFF. The DNA of the CDR3 is TGTGCCAGCAGGCGGACAGGGATGGCCGGGGAGCTGTTTTTT.

The chain links TRBV10-3 to TRBJ2-3, with a possible D match to TRBD2 (7 bases). V dropped 8 bases and J dropped 5 bases, with 17 bases sitting between them. CDR1 is ENHRY, CDR2 SYGVKD, per germline. This CDR3 region has 14 residues. DNA of the CDR3: TGTGCCATCTCGGCGGGGGCCTTCCTAGATACGCAGTATTTT. Translated, it gives CAISAGAFLDTQYF.

This chain connects TRBV28 to TRBJ2-1; 8 nucleotides align to TRBD2. Germline V CDR1 and CDR2: MDHEN, SYDVKM. The CDR3 sequence is 16 residues long. Unmatched junction bases numbered 10, after V lost 5 bases and J lost 4 bases. The CDR3 protein is CASSTHGRVGYNEQFF. The CDR3 DNA follows: TGTGCCAGCAGTACCCACGGGAGGGTGGGATACAATGAGCAGTTCTTC.

With respect to this clone: Other DNA sequences in the sample encode the same CDR3. The J gene is TRBJ2-1, the V gene TRBV18; D call uncertain. The length of the CDR3 is 13 residues. V was shortened by 0 bases and J by 2 bases, with 2 bases between the two germline ends. The V gene's germline CDR1 is KGHSH and CDR2 LQKENI. The CDR3 reads CASSPPAYNEQFF. The CDR3 DNA reads TGTGCCAGCTCACCACCCGCCTACAATGAGCAGTTCTTC.

V is TRBV6-6 and J is TRBJ1-5; D gene uncertain. V lost 6 bases, J lost 8 bases, and 11 bases lay in between. CDR3 size: 12 residues. Germline values: CDR1 MNHNY, CDR2 SVGAGI (reference sequence). The CDR3 here is CASSPFGEPQHF. The DNA for the CDR3 is TGTGCCAGCAGCCCCTTCGGTGAGCCCCAGCATTTT.

The genes are TRBV7-9 and TRBJ2-3; 10 nucleotides align to TRBD2. The CDR3 length is 15 residues. Losses at the gene ends were 7 bases for V and 0 bases for J; bases not matched to a gene: 4. CDR1 is SEHNR and CDR2 is FQNEAQ in the germline V gene (reference sequence). The CDR3 reads CASTLTSGSTDTQYF. CDR3 nucleotide sequence: TGTGCCAGCACCCTGACTAGCGGGAGCACAGATACGCAGTATTTT.

This chain connects TRBV25-1 to TRBJ2-7; 7 bases line up with TRBD1. This CDR3 spans 14 amino acids. With 5 bases clipped from V and 1 base from J, the junction kept 5 bases outside the gene matches. Germline V CDR1 and CDR2: MGHDK, SYGVNS. In DNA form, the CDR3 reads TGTGCCAGCAGTCGACAGGGAATTTCCTACGAGCAGTACTTC. Encoded protein: CASSRQGISYEQYF.

To note about this clone: Additional DNA sequences in this sample encode the identical CDR3. V is TRBV18 and J is TRBJ2-5; D gene ambiguous. The CDR3 length is 14 residues. The V end was cut by 2 bases, the J end by 2 bases, with 9 bases between. Germline CDR1 is KGHSH and CDR2 is LQKENI. The CDR3, as DNA: TGTGCCAGCTCACCAAGGGCAGGACAAGAGACCCAGTACTTC. It specifies CASSPRAGQETQYF. Full variable domain (remainder filled in from reference TRBV18 and TRBJ2-5): NAGVMQNPRHLVRRRGQEARLRCSPMKGHSHVYWYRQLPEEGLKFMVYLQKENIIDESGMPKERFSAEFPKEGPSILRIQQVVRGDSAAYFCASSPRAGQETQYFGPGTRLLVL.